Listed below are T cell receptor beta chains from one sample, sequenced in a study of cytomegalovirus exposure and HLA in healthy donors. TCRdb keeps only in-frame clones here, not all; method: immunoSEQ multiplex PCR. The repertoire holds roughly 140,000 clones, with approximately 83% as singletons. Sequenced material: PBMCs. The receptors originated from a woman aged 35 to 49 in good health and CMV-seronegative. Both conserved end residues are part of each CDR3. D genes are given only for firm matches. Clone size, where shown, is once, few, many, or a class for clones that have expanded.

CDR3 DNA: TGTGCCAGCAGTTACTCAGGTCTGCGGTATAATTCACCCCTCCACTTT
CDR3 protein: CASSYSGLRYNSPLHF
V gene: TRBV6-5
CDR3 length: 16
clone size: -
J gene: TRBJ1-6
D gene: -

CDR3 DNA: TGCGCCAGCAGCTTGGATGGCAGGGGTAATGAAAAACTGTTTTTT
CDR3 protein: CASSLDGRGNEKLFF
V gene: TRBV5-1
CDR3 length: 15
clone size: few
J gene: TRBJ1-4
D gene: -

CDR3 DNA: TGCGCCAGCAGCTTCCGGGACAGACAAGAGACCCAGTACTTC
CDR3 protein: CASSFRDRQETQYF
V gene: TRBV5-1
CDR3 length: 14
clone size: -
J gene: TRBJ2-5
D gene: TRBD1

CDR3 DNA: TGTGCCAGCAACTCCGGGACAGGGAGAACATACACCTTC
CDR3 protein: CASNSGTGRTYTF
V gene: TRBV6-1
CDR3 length: 13
clone size: -
J gene: TRBJ1-2
D gene: TRBD1

CDR3 DNA: TGTGCCAGCAGTGCCAGGACAGGCGACACAGATACGCAGTATTTT
CDR3 protein: CASSARTGDTDTQYF
V gene: TRBV6-4
CDR3 length: 15
clone size: once
J gene: TRBJ2-3
D gene: TRBD1

CDR3 DNA: TGTGCCAGCGGGGGGGCAACCTTCGGCTATGGCTACACCTTC
CDR3 protein: CASGGATFGYGYTF
V gene: TRBV2
CDR3 length: 14
clone size: -
J gene: TRBJ1-2
D gene: -

CDR3 DNA: TGTGCCAGCAGTTGGGGCGGCTCTAACTATGGCTACACCTTC
CDR3 protein: CASSWGGSNYGYTF
V gene: TRBV27
CDR3 length: 14
clone size: -
J gene: TRBJ1-2
D gene: -

CDR3 DNA: TGTGCCAGCAGCCAAGCATTGCGGGAGGTCACCGGGGAGCTGTTTTTT
CDR3 protein: CASSQALREVTGELFF
V gene: TRBV4-2
CDR3 length: 16
clone size: -
J gene: TRBJ2-2
D gene: TRBD2

CDR3 DNA: TGTGCCAGCAGCCTCGGACTAGCGGGGACCCAAGAGACCCAGTACTTC
CDR3 protein: CASSLGLAGTQETQYF
V gene: TRBV5-4
CDR3 length: 16
clone size: -
J gene: TRBJ2-5
D gene: TRBD2

CDR3 DNA: TGTGCCAGCAGCTTGTGGTCGGGAGAGGGCACAGATACGCAGTATTTT
CDR3 protein: CASSLWSGEGTDTQYF
V gene: TRBV5-6
CDR3 length: 16
clone size: -
J gene: TRBJ2-3
D gene: -

CDR3 DNA: TGTGCCAGCAGTCGCCGTCTAGCGGGGGGGCGGTATGAGCAGTTCTTC
CDR3 protein: CASSRRLAGGRYEQFF
V gene: TRBV2
CDR3 length: 16
clone size: once
J gene: TRBJ2-1
D gene: TRBD2

CDR3 DNA: TGTTCCAGCAGCTCGGGGGCCGGGGAGCTGTTTTTT
CDR3 protein: CSSSSGAGELFF
V gene: TRBV7-9
CDR3 length: 12
clone size: few
J gene: TRBJ2-2
D gene: -

CDR3 DNA: TGCGCCAGCAGTTTCTCTTCAGGCACCTATGGCTACACCTTC
CDR3 protein: CASSFSSGTYGYTF
V gene: TRBV5-1
CDR3 length: 14
clone size: -
J gene: TRBJ1-2
D gene: -

CDR3 DNA: TGTGCCAGCAATAAGGGGATCTACGAGCAGTACTTC
CDR3 protein: CASNKGIYEQYF
V gene: TRBV2
CDR3 length: 12
clone size: -
J gene: TRBJ2-7
D gene: -

CDR3 DNA: TGTGCCAGCAGCTTGCATGAGGAAGAGACCCAGTACTTC
CDR3 protein: CASSLHEEETQYF
V gene: TRBV5-5
CDR3 length: 13
clone size: -
J gene: TRBJ2-5
D gene: -

CDR3 DNA: TGTGCCAGCAGCCATGGGACTAGCGGAAGCTACGAGCAGTACTTC
CDR3 protein: CASSHGTSGSYEQYF
V gene: TRBV11-2
CDR3 length: 15
clone size: -
J gene: TRBJ2-7
D gene: TRBD2

CDR3 DNA: TGTGCCAGCAGAAAGAGCGGGAGCGGGGCCGGGGAGCTGTTTTTT
CDR3 protein: CASRKSGSGAGELFF
V gene: TRBV5-4
CDR3 length: 15
clone size: -
J gene: TRBJ2-2
D gene: TRBD2

CDR3 DNA: TGTGCCAGCAGTTTGCGCCGGGACAGCTACGAGCAGTACTTC
CDR3 protein: CASSLRRDSYEQYF
V gene: TRBV27
CDR3 length: 14
clone size: -
J gene: TRBJ2-7
D gene: TRBD1

CDR3 DNA: TGTTCCAGCAGCCCCGGTCGGGAGCAGTACTTC
CDR3 protein: CSSSPGREQYF
V gene: TRBV7-9
CDR3 length: 11
clone size: -
J gene: TRBJ2-7
D gene: -

CDR3 DNA: TGTGCCAGCAGTAGATCCAGGGGGCTGAACACTGAAGCTTTCTTT
CDR3 protein: CASSRSRGLNTEAFF
V gene: TRBV27
CDR3 length: 15
clone size: -
J gene: TRBJ1-1
D gene: TRBD1

CDR3 DNA: TGTGCCAGCAGTTTTGGGGCCGGCAGGACCCAGTACTTC
CDR3 protein: CASSFGAGRTQYF
V gene: TRBV28
CDR3 length: 13
clone size: -
J gene: TRBJ2-5
D gene: -

CDR3 DNA: TGTGCCAGCAGTGAAGCCCTCAGTGGCTACACCTTC
CDR3 protein: CASSEALSGYTF
V gene: TRBV2
CDR3 length: 12
clone size: -
J gene: TRBJ1-2
D gene: -

CDR3 DNA: TGCACCAGCAGCAGAGGATGGAATAGCAATCAGCCCCAGCATTTT
CDR3 protein: CTSSRGWNSNQPQHF
V gene: TRBV1
CDR3 length: 15
clone size: -
J gene: TRBJ1-5
D gene: -

CDR3 DNA: TGTGCCAGTGGGGGCCGATTCGGTACTGAAGCTTTCTTT
CDR3 protein: CASGGRFGTEAFF
V gene: TRBV6-5
CDR3 length: 13
clone size: few
J gene: TRBJ1-1
D gene: -

CDR3 DNA: TGCGCCAGCAGCCAAGTTACTGCGACTAGCGGCTCCTACGAGCAGTACTTC
CDR3 protein: CASSQVTATSGSYEQYF
V gene: TRBV4-1
CDR3 length: 17
clone size: -
J gene: TRBJ2-7
D gene: TRBD2

CDR3 DNA: TGTGCCAGCAGTGCCTACAGGGGGCAAGAGACCCAGTACTTC
CDR3 protein: CASSAYRGQETQYF
V gene: TRBV25-1
CDR3 length: 14
clone size: -
J gene: TRBJ2-5
D gene: TRBD1

CDR3 DNA: TGTGCCAGCTCGCTCGGACAGATGAACACTGAAGCTTTCTTT
CDR3 protein: CASSLGQMNTEAFF
V gene: TRBV18
CDR3 length: 14
clone size: -
J gene: TRBJ1-1
D gene: -

CDR3 DNA: TGTGCCAGCAGTTTCCCCGGACTAGCTCTCCCGTACTTC
CDR3 protein: CASSFPGLALPYF
V gene: TRBV28
CDR3 length: 13
clone size: -
J gene: TRBJ2-5
D gene: TRBD2

CDR3 DNA: TGTGCCAGCAGTTCCCGTTCAGGGGTCGGGGAGCTGTTTTTT
CDR3 protein: CASSSRSGVGELFF
V gene: TRBV28
CDR3 length: 14
clone size: -
J gene: TRBJ2-2
D gene: -

CDR3 DNA: TGCGCCAGCAGCCATCCTGCAGCTAACTATGGCTACACCTTC
CDR3 protein: CASSHPAANYGYTF
V gene: TRBV4-1
CDR3 length: 14
clone size: -
J gene: TRBJ1-2
D gene: -

CDR3 DNA: TGTGCCAGCAGTTTTGCGAGCGGGAGAAAAAACGAGCAGTACTTC
CDR3 protein: CASSFASGRKNEQYF
V gene: TRBV28
CDR3 length: 15
clone size: few
J gene: TRBJ2-7
D gene: TRBD2